This entry lists 21 T cell receptor beta chains sequenced from one sample in a study of long-term antiretroviral therapy in people with HIV. At the survey level, the v3.0 immunoSEQ assay was run. Profiling relied on immunoSEQ multiplex PCR, and the TCRdb table lists in-frame clones only, not all of them. The repertoire holds tens of thousands of clones, with roughly 85% as singletons. Specimen: unsorted PBMCs, collected around 3.3 years after starting antiretroviral therapy. The source is a man aged 18 to 29 with HIV.

This chain joins TRBV7-9 and TRBJ1-6; unclear D gene. Deletions cut 3 bases from V and 11 bases from J, with 8 bases between. CDR1 is SEHNR, CDR2 FQNEAQ, per germline (reference sequence). The CDR3 sequence is 12 residues long. CDR3 sequence (DNA): TGTGCCAGCAGCTTCATAACTCCACCCCTCCACTTT. It codes for CASSFITPPLHF.

The chain has TRBV7-9 and TRBJ1-2, with 9 bases aligning to TRBD1. The CDR3 has 15 amino acids. V trimming: 2 bases; J trimming: 3 bases; junction bases outside the gene matches: 4. Germline-derived CDR1 and CDR2 are SEHNR and FQNEAQ (reference sequence). For the CDR3, the DNA is TGTGCCAGCAGCTTAAACCGGGACAGGGACTATGGCTACACCTTC. Translating gives CASSLNRDRDYGYTF.

The rearrangement uses TRBV5-4 and TRBJ2-5, with 7 bases that match TRBD2. Trimming took 4 bases from V and 5 from J; bases not matched to a gene: 8. Germline assignment: CDR1 SGHNT and CDR2 YYREEE (reference sequence). The CDR3 is made up of 14 amino acids. The CDR3 here is CASSQRGRGETQYF. CDR3 DNA: TGTGCCAGCAGCCAGCGGGGACGGGGGGAGACCCAGTACTTC.

This clone has just one count. The V call is TRBV5-3, the J call TRBJ1-1; the D is unclear. TRBV5-3 is known as an ORF, though its function is uncertain. The CDR3 is 16 residues long. The V and J ends lost 1 base and 4 bases respectively, with 17 bases between them. The CDR3 DNA sequence: TGTGCCAGAAGCTTGCACCGGATAGAAAGGAGCACTGAAGCTTTCTTT. It yields the protein CARSLHRIERSTEAFF.

This clone was picked up one time. The chain links TRBV29-1 to TRBJ1-1; the D is unclear. Germline loops: CDR1 SQVTM, CDR2 ANQGSEA. CDR3 size: 13 residues. Trimming took 5 bases from V and 1 from J, leaving 11 bases between them. DNA of the CDR3: TGCAGCGTTAGGCCGACACGGAACACTGAAGCTTTCTTT. Translating it yields CSVRPTRNTEAFF.

This clone was counted a single time. The chain is built from TRBV11-2 and TRBJ1-1; tentatively, D is TRBD1 (6 bases). The CDR3 contains 16 residues. V was pared by 3 bases and J by 0 bases, with 14 bases between. Germline lookup yields CDR1 SGHAT and CDR2 FQNNGV. CDR3: CASSFTGGAMNTEAFF. As DNA, the CDR3 is TGTGCCAGCAGCTTTACTGGGGGGGCTATGAACACTGAAGCTTTCTTT.

The genes are TRBV10-3 and TRBJ1-3; D perhaps matches TRBD1 (5 bases). Trimming cost V 10 bases and J 2 bases, with 12 bases left between them. The CDR3 is made up of 13 amino acids. Germline assignment: CDR1 ENHRY and CDR2 SYGVKD. CDR3 loop: CATLQGTGNTIYF. The CDR3 nucleotides are TGTGCCACCCTTCAGGGAACTGGAAACACCATATATTTT.

The chain employs TRBV4-1 and TRBJ2-7; 8 positions agree with TRBD1. The V and J ends lost 4 bases and 4 bases, in that order; junction bases with no gene match: 9. The CDR3 is made up of 15 amino acids. Per the germline V gene, CDR1 is MGHRA and CDR2 is YSYEKL. The CDR3 here is CASSPAGGAGYEQYF. CDR3 DNA sequence: TGCGCCAGCAGCCCTGCAGGGGGCGCGGGGTACGAGCAGTACTTC.

The CDR3 DNA reads TGTGCCAGTAGCCCGAAGGGTCCCTACGAGCAGTACTTC. Protein product: CASSPKGPYEQYF. The V gene is TRBV19, the J gene TRBJ2-7; D is undetermined. The germline V gene has CDR1 LNHDA and CDR2 SQIVND (reference sequence). The CDR3 loop spans 13 amino acids. V was pared by 6 bases and J by 2 bases, with 11 bases between.

The chain links TRBV10-2 to TRBJ2-1; 9 nucleotides line up with TRBD1. The V gene's germline CDR1 is WSHSY and CDR2 SAAADI. The CDR3 runs 17 residues. The V and J ends lost 4 bases and 10 bases, in that order; junction bases with no gene match: 17. The CDR3 here is CASSAWVRGQGAYEQFF. The CDR3 DNA sequence: TGCGCCAGCAGTGCATGGGTGCGGGGACAGGGTGCCTACGAGCAGTTCTTC.

This clone has just one count. The V and J genes are TRBV2 and TRBJ2-1; 10 bases are shared with TRBD2. With 3 bases clipped from V and 5 bases from J, the junction kept 4 bases outside the gene matches. CDR1 is SNHLY, CDR2 FYNNEI, per germline. The CDR3 is made up of 15 amino acids. The CDR3 DNA follows: TGTGCCAGCAGTGAGGGCCTAGCGGGAGACAATGAGCAGTTCTTC. This encodes CASSEGLAGDNEQFF.

The chain has TRBV28 and TRBJ2-3; tentative D call: TRBD1 (5 bases). Germline CDR1 is MDHEN and CDR2 is SYDVKM. V shed 7 bases and J shed 0 bases, with 17 bases lying between them. This CDR3 spans 16 amino acids. This chain's CDR3 is CASKGEPGLSTDTQYF. For the CDR3, the DNA is TGTGCCAGCAAAGGAGAACCAGGGTTAAGCACAGATACGCAGTATTTT.

The table lists this clone with a few counts. The chain recombines TRBV2 with TRBJ1-6, with D possibly TRBD1 on 5 matching bases. The germline V gene encodes CDR1 SNHLY and CDR2 FYNNEI. V was trimmed by 3 bases and J by 11 bases, leaving 14 bases between them. The CDR3 is 14 residues long. The CDR3 sequence: CASSELGGRPPLHF. The CDR3 nucleotides read TGTGCCAGCAGTGAGCTTGGGGGGAGGCCACCCCTCCACTTT.

The chain is built from TRBV7-9 and TRBJ2-7, with 7 bases fitting TRBD2. Germline CDR1 is SEHNR and CDR2 is FQNEAQ (reference sequence). After removal of 7 bases from V and 4 bases from J, the junction contained 10 bases not matched to a gene. This CDR3 region has 14 residues. CDR3 sequence reads: CASTRGESWYEQYF. The CDR3 coding sequence is TGTGCCAGCACCCGGGGGGAATCCTGGTACGAGCAGTACTTC.

This clone has just one count. The genes are TRBV18 and TRBJ2-3; 7 bases align to TRBD1. The CDR3 spans 16 residues. Unmatched junction bases numbered 11, after V lost 6 bases and J lost 2 bases. Per the germline V gene, CDR1 is KGHSH and CDR2 is LQKENI. The CDR3 DNA sequence: TGTGCCAGCTCCCTTCAAGGACAGGCTACCACAGATACGCAGTATTTT. Amino acid sequence: CASSLQGQATTDTQYF.

The chain links TRBV18 to TRBJ2-1, with TRBD2 matching over 10 bases. This CDR3 comprises 16 residues. V dropped 0 bases and J dropped 3; count of bases not matched to a gene: 2. The germline CDR1 and CDR2 sequences are KGHSH and LQKENI. The CDR3: CASSPPAGGIYNEQFF. DNA for the CDR3: TGTGCCAGCTCACCACCAGCGGGGGGGATCTACAATGAGCAGTTCTTC.

The V and J genes are TRBV9 and TRBJ2-1; 7 bases align to TRBD2. CDR1 and CDR2 (germline): SGDLS, YYNGEE. The V gene end was trimmed by 4 bases and the J gene end by 8 bases; junction bases not matched to a gene: 6. This CDR3 contains 13 residues. The CDR3 loop is CASSLGGYDEQFF. The CDR3 DNA reads TGTGCCAGCAGCTTGGGGGGGTACGATGAGCAGTTCTTC. The full variable domain, completed using reference TRBV9 and TRBJ2-1, is DSGVTQTPKHLITATGQRVTLRCSPRSGDLSVYWYQQSLDQGLQFLIQYYNGEERAKGNILERFSAQQFPDLHSELNLSSLELGDSALYFCASSLGGYDEQFFGPGTRLTVL.

V usage is TRBV6-5 and J usage is TRBJ2-7; TRBD1 matches 8 bases. This CDR3 comprises 15 residues. Looked up from germline, CDR1 is MNHEY and CDR2 is SVGAGI. Trimming took 5 bases from V and 3 from J; bases not matched to a gene: 9. The CDR3 nucleotides read TGTGCCAGCAGTGCGCAGGGGGCGGTTATCTACGAGCAGTACTTC. This encodes CASSAQGAVIYEQYF.

This clone was detected only once. The gene calls are TRBV6-6 and TRBJ2-1; D gene ambiguous. The germline gives CDR1 MNHNY, CDR2 SVGAGI (reference sequence). This CDR3 spans 15 amino acids. The V and J ends lost 4 bases and 0 bases respectively, with 10 bases between them. CDR3 sequence (DNA): TGTGCCAGCAGTTGGCTGGAGAGCTCCTACAATGAGCAGTTCTTC. As protein: CASSWLESSYNEQFF.

The genes are TRBV6-1 and TRBJ1-1; D not certain. The ends were cut back, 6 bases at V and 5 bases at J, with 10 bases in the middle. Germline assignment: CDR1 MNHNS and CDR2 SASEGT. The CDR3 runs to 12 residues. The CDR3 DNA follows: TGTGCCAGCAGGTTTAGCAGGACTGAAGCTTTCTTT. It yields the protein CASRFSRTEAFF.

This chain connects TRBV19 to TRBJ1-2; unclear D gene. The CDR3 contains 11 residues. Per the germline V gene, CDR1 is LNHDA and CDR2 is SQIVND (reference sequence). Trimming pared 2 bases from V and 8 bases from J, leaving 6 bases between. CDR3 nucleotides: TGTGCCAGTAGTATAATGAACGGCTACACCTTC. It is translated as CASSIMNGYTF.